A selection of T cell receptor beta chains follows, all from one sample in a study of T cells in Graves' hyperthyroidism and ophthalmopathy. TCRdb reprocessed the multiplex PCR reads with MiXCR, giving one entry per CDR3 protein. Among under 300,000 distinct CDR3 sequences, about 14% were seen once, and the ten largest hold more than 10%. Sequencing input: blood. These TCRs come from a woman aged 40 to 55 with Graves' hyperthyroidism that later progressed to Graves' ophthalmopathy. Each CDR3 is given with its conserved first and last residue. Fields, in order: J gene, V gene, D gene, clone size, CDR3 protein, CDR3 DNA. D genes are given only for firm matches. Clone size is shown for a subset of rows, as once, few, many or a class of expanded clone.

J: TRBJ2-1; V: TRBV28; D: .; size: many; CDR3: CASSLVGPYNEQFF; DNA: TGTGCCAGCAGTTTAGTGGGACCATACAATGAGCAGTTCTTC
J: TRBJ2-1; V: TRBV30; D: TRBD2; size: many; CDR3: CAWSSGRASAGNEQFF; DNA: TGTGCCTGGAGTAGCGGGAGGGCCTCAGCTGGGAATGAGCAGTTCTTC
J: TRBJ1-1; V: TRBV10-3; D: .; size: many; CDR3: CAIRTGSNTEAFF; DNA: TGTGCCATCAGAACAGGCTCAAACACTGAAGCTTTCTTT
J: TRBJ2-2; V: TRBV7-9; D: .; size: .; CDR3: CASSLSKTVNTGELFF; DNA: TGTGCCAGCAGCTTATCCAAGACAGTCAACACCGGGGAGCTGTTTTTT
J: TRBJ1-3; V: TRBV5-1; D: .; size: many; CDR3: CASSLSGLRFGNTIYF; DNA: TGCGCCAGCAGCCTTTCCGGGCTCAGATTCGGAAACACCATATATTTT
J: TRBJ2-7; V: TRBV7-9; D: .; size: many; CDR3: CASSLPRTPYEQYF; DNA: TGTGCCAGCAGCTTACCTCGGACACCCTACGAGCAGTACTTC
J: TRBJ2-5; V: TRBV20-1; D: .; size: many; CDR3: CSARDSSAQETQYF; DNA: TGCAGTGCTAGAGATAGTTCAGCCCAAGAGACCCAGTACTTC
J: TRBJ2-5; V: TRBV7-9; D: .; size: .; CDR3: CASSLRGERYF; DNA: TGTGCCAGCAGCTTGCGCGGGGAACGGTACTTC
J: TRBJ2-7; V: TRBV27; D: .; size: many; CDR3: CASSLSAGNYEQYF; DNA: TGTGCCAGCAGTTTATCAGCAGGGAACTACGAGCAGTACTTC
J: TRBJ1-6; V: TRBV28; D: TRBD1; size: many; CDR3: CASRNGQGHNSPLHF; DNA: TGTGCCAGCAGAAACGGACAGGGGCATAATTCACCCCTCCACTTT
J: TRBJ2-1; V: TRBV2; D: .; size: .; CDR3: CASRMTPWDEQFF; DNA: TGTGCCAGCAGAATGACCCCATGGGATGAGCAGTTCTTC